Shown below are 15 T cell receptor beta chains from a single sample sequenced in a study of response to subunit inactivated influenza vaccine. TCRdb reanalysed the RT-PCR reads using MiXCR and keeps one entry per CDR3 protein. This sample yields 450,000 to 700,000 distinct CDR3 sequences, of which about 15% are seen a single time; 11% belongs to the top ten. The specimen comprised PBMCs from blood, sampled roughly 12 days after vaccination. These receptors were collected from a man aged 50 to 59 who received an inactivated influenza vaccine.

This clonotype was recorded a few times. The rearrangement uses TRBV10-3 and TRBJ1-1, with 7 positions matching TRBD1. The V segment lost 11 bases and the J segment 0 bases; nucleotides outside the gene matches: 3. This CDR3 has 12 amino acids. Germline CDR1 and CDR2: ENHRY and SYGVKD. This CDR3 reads CAVGQLNTEAFF. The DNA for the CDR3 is TGTGCCGTGGGACAGCTGAACACTGAAGCTTTCTTT.

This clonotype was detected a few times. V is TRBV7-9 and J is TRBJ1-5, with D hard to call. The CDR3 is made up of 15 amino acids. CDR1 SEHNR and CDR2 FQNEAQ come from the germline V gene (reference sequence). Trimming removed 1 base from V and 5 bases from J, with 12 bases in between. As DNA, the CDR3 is TGTGCCAGCAGCTTAGGTCCTGTTCTCGATCAGCCCCAGCATTTT. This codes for CASSLGPVLDQPQHF.

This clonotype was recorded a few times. This CDR3 reads CASSPSLTGELFF. The CDR3 nucleotides are TGTGCCAGCAGTCCTAGTTTGACCGGGGAGCTGTTTTTT. The gene calls are TRBV12-3 or TRBV12-4 and TRBJ2-2, with D unresolved. V lost 5 bases to trimming and J lost 5 bases, with 9 bases between them. The CDR3 sequence is 13 residues long.

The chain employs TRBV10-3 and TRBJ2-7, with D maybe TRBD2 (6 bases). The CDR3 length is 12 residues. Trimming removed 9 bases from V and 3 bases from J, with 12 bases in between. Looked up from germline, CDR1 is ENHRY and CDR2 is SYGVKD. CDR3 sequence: CAIGLGGYEQYF. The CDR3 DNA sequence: TGTGCCATAGGATTGGGGGGCTACGAGCAGTACTTC.

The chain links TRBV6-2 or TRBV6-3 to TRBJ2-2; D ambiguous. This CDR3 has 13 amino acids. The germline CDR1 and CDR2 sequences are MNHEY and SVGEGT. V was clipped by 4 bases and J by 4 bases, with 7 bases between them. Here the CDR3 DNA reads TGTGCCAGCAGTTTCCAGTTCACCGGGGAGCTGTTTTTT. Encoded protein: CASSFQFTGELFF.

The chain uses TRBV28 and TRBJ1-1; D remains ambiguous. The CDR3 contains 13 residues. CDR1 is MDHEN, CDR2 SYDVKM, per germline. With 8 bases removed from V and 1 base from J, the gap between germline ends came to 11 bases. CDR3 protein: CASAAARNTEAFF. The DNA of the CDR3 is TGTGCCAGCGCAGCGGCCAGGAACACTGAAGCTTTCTTT.

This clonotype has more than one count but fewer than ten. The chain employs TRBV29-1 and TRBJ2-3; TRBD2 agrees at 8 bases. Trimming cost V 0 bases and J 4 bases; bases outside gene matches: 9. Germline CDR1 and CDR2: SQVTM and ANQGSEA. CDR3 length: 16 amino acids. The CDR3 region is CSVEDPLAGPPDTQYF. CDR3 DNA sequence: TGCAGCGTTGAAGATCCCCTAGCGGGCCCCCCAGATACGCAGTATTTT.

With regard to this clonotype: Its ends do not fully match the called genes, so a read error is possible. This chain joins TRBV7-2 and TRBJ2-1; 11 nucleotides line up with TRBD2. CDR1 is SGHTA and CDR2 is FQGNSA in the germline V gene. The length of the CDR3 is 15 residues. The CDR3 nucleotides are TGTGCCATCAGCTATCTAGCGGGGGGCAGGAATGAGCAGTTCTTC. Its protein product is CAISYLAGGRNEQFF. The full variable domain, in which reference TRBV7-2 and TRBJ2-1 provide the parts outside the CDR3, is GAGVSQSPSNKVTEKGKDVELRCDPISGHTALYWYRQSLGQGLEFLIYFQGNSAPDKSGLPSDRFSAERTGGSVSTLTIQRTQQEDSAVYLCAISYLAGGRNEQFFGPGTRLTVL.

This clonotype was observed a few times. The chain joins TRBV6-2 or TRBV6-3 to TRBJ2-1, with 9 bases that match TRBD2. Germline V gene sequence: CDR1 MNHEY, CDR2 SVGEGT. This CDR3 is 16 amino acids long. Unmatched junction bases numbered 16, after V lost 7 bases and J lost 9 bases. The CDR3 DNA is TGTGCCAGCACTACCGGGGTGAGCGGGAGGATGGTTGAGCAGTTCTTC. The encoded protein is CASTTGVSGRMVEQFF.

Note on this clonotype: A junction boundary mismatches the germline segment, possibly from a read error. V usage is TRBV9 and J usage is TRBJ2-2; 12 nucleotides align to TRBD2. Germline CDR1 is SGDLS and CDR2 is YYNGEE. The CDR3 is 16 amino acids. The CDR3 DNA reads TGTGCCAGCAGCGAGAGACTAGCGGGAGCCACCGGGGAACTGTTTTTT. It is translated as CASSERLAGATGELFF.

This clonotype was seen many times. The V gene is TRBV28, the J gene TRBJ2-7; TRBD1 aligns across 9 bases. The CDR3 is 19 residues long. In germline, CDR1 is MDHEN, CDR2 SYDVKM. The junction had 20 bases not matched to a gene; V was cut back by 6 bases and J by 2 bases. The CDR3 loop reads CASRPPPLNRGQDPYEQYF. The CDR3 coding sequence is TGTGCCAGCAGGCCCCCACCATTGAACAGGGGGCAGGACCCCTACGAGCAGTACTTC.

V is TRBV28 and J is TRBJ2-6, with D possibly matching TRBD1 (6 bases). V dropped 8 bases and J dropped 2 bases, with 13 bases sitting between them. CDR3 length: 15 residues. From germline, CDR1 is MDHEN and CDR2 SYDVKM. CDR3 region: CASRIAGAGANVLTF. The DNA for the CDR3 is TGTGCCAGCCGAATCGCAGGGGCTGGGGCCAACGTCCTGACTTTC.

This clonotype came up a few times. CDR3 coding DNA: TGCGCCAGTACCACAGGGTTCCCAAATTCACCCCTCCACTTT. Its protein is CASTTGFPNSPLHF. V is TRBV5-1 and J is TRBJ1-6; D possibly corresponds to TRBD1 (6 bases). Germline CDR1 is SGHRS and CDR2 is YFSETQ. CDR3 length: 14 amino acids. V was pared by 8 bases and J by 7 bases, with 16 bases between.

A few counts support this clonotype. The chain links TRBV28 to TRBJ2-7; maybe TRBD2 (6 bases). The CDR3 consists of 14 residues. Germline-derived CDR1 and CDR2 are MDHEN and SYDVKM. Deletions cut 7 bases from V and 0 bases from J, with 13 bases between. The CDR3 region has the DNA TGTGCCAGCATTGCTTCGACTAGCTCCTACGAGCAGTACTTC. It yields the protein CASIASTSSYEQYF.

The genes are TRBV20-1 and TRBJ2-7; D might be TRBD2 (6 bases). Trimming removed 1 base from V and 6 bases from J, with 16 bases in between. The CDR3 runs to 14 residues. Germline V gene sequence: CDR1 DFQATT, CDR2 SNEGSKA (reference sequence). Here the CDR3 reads CSARGGTPGREQYF. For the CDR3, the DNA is TGCAGTGCTAGAGGCGGGACTCCCGGGCGCGAGCAGTACTTC.